This T cell receptor beta chain comes out of a study of blood T cell repertoires in COVID-19. In the study overall: Acute-phase and convalescent COVID-19 samples originated in the United States, Italy and Spain. In each case, the material was cDNA or gDNA derived from T cells, B-cell-depleted T cells, or PBMCs.

CDR1 and CDR2 (germline): KGHDR, SFDVKD. This CDR3 comprises 16 residues. The V end was cut by 0 bases, the J end by 5 bases, with 16 bases between. Sequenced by immunoSEQ multiplex PCR; TCRdb stores in-frame clones only, minus some. This sample carries some 330,000 clones, about 90% of them seen once, and the ten largest clones take roughly 1.9%. The receptor comes from a woman aged 25 to 39 with COVID-19, enrolled during active disease. Sequencing was done on a sample of peripheral blood. The chain links TRBV24-1 to TRBJ2-7; D might be TRBD1 (5 bases). The CDR3: CATSDLRVVGANEQYV. CDR3 bases: TGTGCCACCAGTGATTTGCGAGTAGTTGGGGCTAACGAGCAGTACGTC.